A selection of T cell receptor beta chains follows, all from one sample in a study of cytomegalovirus exposure and HLA in healthy donors. Assay used: immunoSEQ multiplex PCR; TCRdb lists only in-frame clones, some missing. The sample includes 140,000 to 150,000 clones, roughly three fifths seen only once; the top ten take around 1.9%. The sample was PBMCs. These receptors all stem from a male donor in good health and CMV-seronegative. Both conserved end residues are part of each CDR3. The D gene is left open where the match is weak. Only some rows state a clone size, as once, few, many or a class for expanded clones.

- | TRBJ2-2 | TRBD2 | TRBV5-4 | CASSLEGTTPYTGELFF | TGTGCCAGCAGCTTGGAGGGGACTACACCCTACACCGGGGAGCTGTTTTTT
- | TRBJ2-5 | TRBD1 | TRBV10-3 | CAISLDREETQYF | TGTGCCATCAGTCTGGACAGGGAAGAGACCCAGTACTTC
- | TRBJ2-5 | TRBD1 | TRBV15 | CATSAGGTETQYF | TGTGCCACCAGCGCAGGGGGCACGGAGACCCAGTACTTC
- | TRBJ2-7 | - | TRBV6-5 | CASTQGFGSYEQYF | TGTGCCAGCACCCAGGGTTTTGGATCCTACGAGCAGTACTTC
- | TRBJ1-3 | TRBD1 | TRBV18 | CASSPVGYRGTGNTIYF | TGTGCCAGCTCACCAGTGGGGTACAGGGGCACTGGAAACACCATATATTTT
- | TRBJ1-2 | TRBD1 | TRBV7-3 | CASSLTGGSWGYTF | TGTGCCAGCAGTCTTACAGGGGGCTCTTGGGGCTACACCTTC
- | TRBJ2-1 | TRBD2 | TRBV15 | CATSRLAGPLNEQFF | TGTGCCACCAGCAGGCTAGCGGGGCCCCTCAATGAGCAGTTCTTC
- | TRBJ2-2 | TRBD1 | TRBV19 | CASSGQTGVGELFF | TGTGCCAGTAGTGGCCAGACAGGGGTCGGGGAGCTGTTTTTT
- | TRBJ1-2 | - | TRBV27 | CASRTTVNYGYTF | TGTGCCAGCAGGACGACAGTTAACTATGGCTACACCTTC
few | TRBJ1-5 | TRBD1 | TRBV30 | CAWSAQGRINQPQHF | TGTGCCTGGAGCGCACAGGGGAGAATCAATCAGCCCCAGCATTTT
few | TRBJ1-5 | - | TRBV4-3 | CASSQEEGNQPQHF | TGCGCCAGCAGCCAAGAAGAGGGCAATCAGCCCCAGCATTTT
- | TRBJ2-2 | - | TRBV18 | CASSPRGRGTNTGELFF | TGTGCCAGCTCACCGAGGGGCAGGGGAACGAACACCGGGGAGCTGTTTTTT
- | TRBJ1-4 | TRBD1 | TRBV7-9 | CASSWGTGLNEKLFF | TGTGCCAGCAGCTGGGGGACAGGTCTAAATGAAAAACTGTTTTTT
- | TRBJ1-3 | TRBD1 | TRBV6-1 | CASSEPYRGVTGNTIYF | TGTGCCAGCAGTGAACCATACAGGGGAGTAACTGGAAACACCATATATTTT
- | TRBJ1-1 | - | TRBV9 | CASSAYTGNTEAFF | TGTGCCAGCAGCGCTTATACAGGAAACACTGAAGCTTTCTTT
- | TRBJ1-1 | TRBD1 | TRBV5-1 | CASSWTGLNSNTEAFF | TGCGCCAGCAGTTGGACAGGGCTAAACTCTAACACTGAAGCTTTCTTT
- | TRBJ2-7 | TRBD2 | TRBV28 | CASSLRLAGVSEQYF | TGTGCCAGCAGTCTTAGACTAGCGGGCGTCTCCGAGCAGTACTTC
- | TRBJ1-1 | - | TRBV19 | CASSIGRGNTEAFF | TGTGCCAGTAGTATCGGGCGGGGGAACACTGAAGCTTTCTTT
few | TRBJ2-6 | TRBD1 | TRBV5-1 | CASSAQGSGANVLTF | TGCGCCAGCAGCGCACAGGGGTCCGGGGCCAACGTCCTGACTTTC
few | TRBJ1-1 | - | TRBV6-5 | CASTRGGQTEAFF | TGTGCCAGCACTCGGGGGGGCCAAACTGAAGCTTTCTTT
few | TRBJ2-7 | TRBD1 | TRBV30 | CAWSRDRASYEQYF | TGTGCCTGGAGTCGGGACAGGGCATCCTACGAGCAGTACTTC
few | TRBJ2-1 | TRBD2 | TRBV14 | CASSQDEDRTSGFF | TGTGCCAGCAGCCAAGATGAGGATAGGACTAGCGGGTTCTTC
- | TRBJ2-7 | TRBD1 | TRBV6-1 | CASTAGGLSYEQYF | TGTGCCAGCACCGCAGGGGGCCTTTCCTACGAGCAGTACTTC
- | TRBJ2-7 | TRBD2 | TRBV25-1 | CASSGSTSGYSYEQYF | TGTGCCAGCAGTGGATCGACTAGCGGGTACTCCTACGAGCAGTACTTC
- | TRBJ1-5 | - | TRBV19 | CASRQDTTSNQPQHF | TGTGCCAGTAGGCAGGACACTACAAGCAATCAGCCCCAGCATTTT
- | TRBJ2-1 | TRBD2 | TRBV4-3 | CASSRLAGGYNEQFF | TGCGCCAGCAGCAGACTAGCGGGGGGGTACAATGAGCAGTTCTTC
- | TRBJ1-2 | TRBD1 | TRBV30 | CAWREPGTGGAGGYPF | TGTGCCTGGAGAGAGCCCGGGACAGGGGGCGCCGGTGGCTACCCCTTC
- | TRBJ1-3 | TRBD1 | TRBV7-6 | CASSLGGTGAGNTIYF | TGTGCCAGCAGCTTAGGTGGGACAGGGGCTGGAAACACCATATATTTT
once | TRBJ1-5 | - | TRBV2 | CASSEVNRDQPQHF | TGTGCCAGCAGTGAAGTTAACAGGGATCAGCCCCAGCATTTT
few | TRBJ1-1 | - | TRBV14 | CASSARDWASAFF | TGTGCCAGCAGCGCACGGGACTGGGCCTCAGCTTTCTTT
- | TRBJ2-2 | TRBD1 | TRBV9 | CASRGSRQGEYTGELFF | TGTGCCAGCAGAGGGTCCCGACAGGGGGAATACACCGGGGAGCTGTTTTTT
- | TRBJ2-7 | TRBD2 | TRBV2 | CATKLALIYEQYF | TGTGCCACCAAACTAGCGCTCATCTACGAGCAGTACTTC
- | TRBJ1-3 | - | TRBV15 | CATSPRRTAGNTIYF | TGTGCCACCAGCCCGAGGAGGACGGCAGGAAACACCATATATTTT
- | TRBJ1-5 | - | TRBV2 | CASSEEDSYNQPQHF | TGTGCCAGCAGTGAAGAAGACAGTTACAATCAGCCCCAGCATTTT
- | TRBJ2-3 | - | TRBV30 | CAWSPTRGGTDTQYF | TGTGCCTGGAGTCCGACCAGGGGTGGCACAGATACGCAGTATTTT
- | TRBJ2-1 | TRBD1 | TRBV30 | CAWGGQGSNEQFF | TGTGCCTGGGGGGGACAGGGAAGTAATGAGCAGTTCTTC
few | TRBJ2-5 | TRBD1 | TRBV5-6 | CASSPRPTGGQETQYF | TGTGCCAGCAGCCCTCGGCCCACAGGGGGCCAAGAGACCCAGTACTTC
- | TRBJ1-2 | TRBD1 | TRBV27 | CASSLTGGDGGYTF | TGTGCCAGCAGTCTCACAGGGGGAGACGGTGGCTACACCTTC
- | TRBJ2-3 | TRBD2 | TRBV5-4 | CASSRDGRGGGNTQYF | TGTGCCAGCAGCCGGGATGGACGGGGGGGAGGGAATACGCAGTATTTT